Shown below are 5 T cell receptor beta chains from a single sample sequenced in a study of T cell responses to AZD1222 COVID-19 vaccine. Profiled with immunoSEQ multiplex PCR; TCRdb holds only in-frame clones, not every one. The table has fewer than 90,000 clones, 86% seen once. The material sequenced was peripheral blood, taken 28 days after the second AZD1222 dose. The source of these receptors is an adult who received the AZD1222 COVID-19 vaccine.

This clone was seen more than once but under ten times. The chain recombines TRBV4-1 with TRBJ1-2; 12 nucleotides match TRBD1. Unmatched junction bases numbered 11, after V lost 4 bases and J lost 8 bases. The germline CDR1 and CDR2 sequences are MGHRA and YSYEKL. This CDR3 is 16 amino acids long. The CDR3 here is CASSRLLGDRGQGYTF. DNA for the CDR3: TGCGCCAGCAGCCGCCTTCTAGGGGACAGGGGGCAGGGCTACACCTTC.

The V call is TRBV18, the J call TRBJ2-7; D is ambiguous. Germline assignment: CDR1 KGHSH and CDR2 LQKENI. Between the trimmed V and J ends, which lost 4 bases and 2 bases, there was a span of 12 bases. The CDR3 contains 14 residues. The CDR3 reads CASSRPTDTYEQYF. CDR3 DNA: TGTGCCAGCTCACGCCCAACAGACACCTACGAGCAGTACTTC. Filled out from reference TRBV18 and TRBJ2-7, the complete variable domain reads NAGVMQNPRHLVRRRGQEARLRCSPMKGHSHVYWYRQLPEEGLKFMVYLQKENIIDESGMPKERFSAEFPKEGPSILRIQQVVRGDSAAYFCASSRPTDTYEQYFGPGTRLTVT.

The chain is built from TRBV24-1 and TRBJ1-1; D is unclear. The CDR3 is made up of 11 amino acids. Germline V gene sequence: CDR1 KGHDR, CDR2 SFDVKD. Trimming took 5 bases from V and 5 from J, leaving 5 bases between them. In DNA form, the CDR3 reads TGTGCCACCAGTGCTGAGACTGAAGCTTTCTTT. Its protein is CATSAETEAFF.

The gene calls are TRBV30 and TRBJ2-7, with no clear D. The CDR3 consists of 18 residues. V was clipped by 4 bases and J by 2 bases, with 27 bases between them. From germline, CDR1 is GTSNPN and CDR2 SVGIG (reference sequence). CDR3 nucleotides: TGTGCCTGGAAAATGAATAGGGTAGTCTCCCGGGTGGCCTACGAGCAGTACTTC. Its protein is CAWKMNRVVSRVAYEQYF.

This clone came up once. This chain joins TRBV19 and TRBJ2-7; 9 bases are a match to TRBD1. This CDR3 is 14 amino acids long. Looked up from germline, CDR1 is LNHDA and CDR2 is SQIVND (reference sequence). Trimming took 5 bases from V and 6 from J; bases not matched to a gene: 8. This CDR3 reads CASSETVDRGEQYF. DNA of the CDR3: TGTGCCAGTAGTGAAACCGTGGACAGGGGCGAGCAGTACTTC.